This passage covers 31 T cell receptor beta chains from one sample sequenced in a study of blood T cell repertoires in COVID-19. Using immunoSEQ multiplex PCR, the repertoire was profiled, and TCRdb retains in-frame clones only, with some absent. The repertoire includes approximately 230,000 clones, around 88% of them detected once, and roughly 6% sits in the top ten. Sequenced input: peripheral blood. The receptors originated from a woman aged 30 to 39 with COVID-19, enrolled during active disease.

The CDR3 DNA sequence: TGCGCCAGCAGTTCGACAGGGGTGGCTGGGGCCAACGTCCTGACTTTC. Residues: CASSSTGVAGANVLTF. The chain employs TRBV5-1 and TRBJ2-6; 8 positions match TRBD1. This CDR3 region has 16 residues. CDR1 is SGHRS and CDR2 is YFSETQ in the germline V gene. V lost 5 bases, J lost 2 bases, and 6 bases stayed unmatched.

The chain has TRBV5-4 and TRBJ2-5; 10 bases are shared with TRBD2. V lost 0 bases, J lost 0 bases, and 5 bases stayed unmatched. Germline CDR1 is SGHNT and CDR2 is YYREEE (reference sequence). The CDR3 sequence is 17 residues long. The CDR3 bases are TGTGCCAGCAGCTTGGCAGGACTAGCGGAGAACCAAGAGACCCAGTACTTC. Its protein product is CASSLAGLAENQETQYF.

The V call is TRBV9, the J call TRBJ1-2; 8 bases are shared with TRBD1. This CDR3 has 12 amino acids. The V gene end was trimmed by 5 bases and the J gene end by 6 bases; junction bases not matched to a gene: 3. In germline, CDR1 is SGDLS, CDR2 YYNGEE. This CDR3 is CASRRQGNGYTF. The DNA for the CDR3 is TGTGCCAGCAGGAGACAGGGGAATGGCTACACCTTC.

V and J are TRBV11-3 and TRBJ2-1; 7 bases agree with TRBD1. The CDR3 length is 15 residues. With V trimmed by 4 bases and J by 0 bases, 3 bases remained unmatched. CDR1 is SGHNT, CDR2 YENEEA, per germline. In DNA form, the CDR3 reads TGTGCCAGCAGCTCGACAGGGAGCTCCTACAATGAGCAGTTCTTC. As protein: CASSSTGSSYNEQFF. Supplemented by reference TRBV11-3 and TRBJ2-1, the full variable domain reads EAGVVQSPRYKIIEKKQPVAFWCNPISGHNTLYWYLQNLGQGPELLIRYENEEAVDDSQLPKDRFSAERLKGVDSTLKIQPAELGDSAVYLCASSSTGSSYNEQFFGPGTRLTVL.

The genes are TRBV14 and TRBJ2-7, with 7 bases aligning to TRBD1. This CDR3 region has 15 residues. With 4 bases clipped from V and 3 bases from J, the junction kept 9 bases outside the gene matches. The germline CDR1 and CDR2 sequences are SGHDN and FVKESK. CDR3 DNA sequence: TGTGCCAGCAGCCTAACGTTCCCAGGGGGCTACGAGCAGTACTTC. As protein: CASSLTFPGGYEQYF.

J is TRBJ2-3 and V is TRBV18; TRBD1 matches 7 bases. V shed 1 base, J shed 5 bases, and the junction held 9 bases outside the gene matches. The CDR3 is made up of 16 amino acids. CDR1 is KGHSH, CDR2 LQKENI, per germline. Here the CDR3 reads CASSPQRGQKEDTQYF. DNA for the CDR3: TGTGCCAGCTCACCACAAAGGGGGCAGAAGGAAGATACGCAGTATTTT.

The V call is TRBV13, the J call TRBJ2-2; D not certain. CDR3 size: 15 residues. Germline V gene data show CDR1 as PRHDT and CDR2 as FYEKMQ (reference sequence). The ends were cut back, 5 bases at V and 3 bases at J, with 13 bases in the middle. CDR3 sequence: CASSETRKHTGELFF. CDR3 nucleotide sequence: TGTGCCAGCAGCGAGACACGGAAACACACCGGGGAGCTGTTTTTT.

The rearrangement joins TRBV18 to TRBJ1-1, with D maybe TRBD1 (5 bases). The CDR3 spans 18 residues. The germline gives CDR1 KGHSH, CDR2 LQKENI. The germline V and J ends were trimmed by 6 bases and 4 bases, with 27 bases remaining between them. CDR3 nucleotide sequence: TGTGCCAGCTCGCCCGGCGTAGGGGAGGTGAGGCGAGCCACTGAAGCTTTCTTT. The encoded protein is CASSPGVGEVRRATEAFF.

CDR3 coding DNA: TGTGCCAGCAGTTACAGTTCGGGGGAACAAGGGGTCATTTACACCGGGGAGCTGTTTTTT. This gives the protein CASSYSSGEQGVIYTGELFF. The chain links TRBV6-2 or TRBV6-3 to TRBJ2-2; tentatively, D is TRBD2 (6 bases). Germline CDR1 and CDR2: MNHEY and SVGEGT. Deletions cut 2 bases from V and 3 bases from J, with 25 bases between. The CDR3 totals 20 residues.

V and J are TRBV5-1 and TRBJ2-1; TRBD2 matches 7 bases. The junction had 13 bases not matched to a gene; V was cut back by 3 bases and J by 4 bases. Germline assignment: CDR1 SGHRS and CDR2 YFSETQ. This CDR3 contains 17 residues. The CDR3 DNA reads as TGCGCCAGCAGCTCCGGCTTGGGGGGGAGGGCTTACAATGAGCAGTTCTTC. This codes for CASSSGLGGRAYNEQFF.

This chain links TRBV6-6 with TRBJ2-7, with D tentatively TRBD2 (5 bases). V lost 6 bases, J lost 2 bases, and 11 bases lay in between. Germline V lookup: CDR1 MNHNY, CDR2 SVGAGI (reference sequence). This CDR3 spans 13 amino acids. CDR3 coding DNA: TGTGCCAGCAGCGACGGGGTAGCCTACGAGCAGTACGTC. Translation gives CASSDGVAYEQYV.

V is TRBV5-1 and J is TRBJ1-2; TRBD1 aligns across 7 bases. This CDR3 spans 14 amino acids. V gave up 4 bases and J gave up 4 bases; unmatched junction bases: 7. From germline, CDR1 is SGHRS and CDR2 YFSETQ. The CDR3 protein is CASSTDRRLYGYTF. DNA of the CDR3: TGCGCCAGCAGCACGGACAGGAGACTCTATGGCTACACCTTC.

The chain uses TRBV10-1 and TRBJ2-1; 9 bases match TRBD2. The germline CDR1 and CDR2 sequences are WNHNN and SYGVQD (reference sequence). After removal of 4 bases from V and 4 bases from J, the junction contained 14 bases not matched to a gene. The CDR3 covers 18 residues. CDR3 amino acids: CASSGRSPGLAAYNEQFF. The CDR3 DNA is TGCGCCAGCAGTGGACGCTCACCGGGACTAGCTGCATACAATGAGCAGTTCTTC.

The CDR3 sequence is CASSPRRGYTEAFF. CDR3 in DNA: TGCGCCAGCAGCCCCCGCAGGGGTTACACTGAAGCTTTCTTT. V and J are TRBV4-1 and TRBJ1-1, with D possibly matching TRBD1 (6 bases). Deletions cut 4 bases from V and 3 bases from J, with 12 bases between. The CDR3 has 14 amino acids. Germline-derived CDR1 and CDR2 are MGHRA and YSYEKL.

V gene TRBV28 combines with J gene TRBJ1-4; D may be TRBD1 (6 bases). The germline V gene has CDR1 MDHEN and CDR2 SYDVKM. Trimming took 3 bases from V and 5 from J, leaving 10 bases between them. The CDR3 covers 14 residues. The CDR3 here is CASSFARGNEKLFF. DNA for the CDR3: TGTGCCAGCAGTTTTGCCAGGGGAAATGAAAAACTGTTTTTT.

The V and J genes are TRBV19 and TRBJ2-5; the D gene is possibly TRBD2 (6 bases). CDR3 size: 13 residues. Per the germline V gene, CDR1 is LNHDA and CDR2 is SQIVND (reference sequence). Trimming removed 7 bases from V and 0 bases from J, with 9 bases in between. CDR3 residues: CASKGDYQETQYF. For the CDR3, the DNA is TGTGCCAGTAAAGGGGACTACCAAGAGACCCAGTACTTC.

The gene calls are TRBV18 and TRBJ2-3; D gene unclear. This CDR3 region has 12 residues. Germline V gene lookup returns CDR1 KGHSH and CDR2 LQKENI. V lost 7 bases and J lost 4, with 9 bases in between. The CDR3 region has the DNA TGTGCCAGCTTGGGCGTCGCAGATACGCAGTATTTT. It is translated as CASLGVADTQYF.

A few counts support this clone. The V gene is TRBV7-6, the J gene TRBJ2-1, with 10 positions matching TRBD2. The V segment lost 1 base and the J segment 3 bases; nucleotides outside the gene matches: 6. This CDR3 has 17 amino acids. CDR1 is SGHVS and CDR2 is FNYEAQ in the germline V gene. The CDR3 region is CASSLGWVAGGYNEQFF. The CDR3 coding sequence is TGTGCCAGCAGCTTAGGTTGGGTAGCGGGAGGCTACAATGAGCAGTTCTTC.

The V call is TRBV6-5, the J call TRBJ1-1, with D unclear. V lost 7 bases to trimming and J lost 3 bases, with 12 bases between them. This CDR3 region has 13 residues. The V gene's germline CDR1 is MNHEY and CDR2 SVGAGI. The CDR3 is CASTRERDTEAFF. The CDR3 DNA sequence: TGTGCCAGCACTCGGGAAAGAGACACTGAAGCTTTCTTT.

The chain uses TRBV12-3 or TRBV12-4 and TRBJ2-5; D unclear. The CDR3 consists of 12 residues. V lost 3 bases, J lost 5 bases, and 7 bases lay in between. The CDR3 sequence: CASSFSSETQYF. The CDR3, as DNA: TGTGCCAGCAGTTTTTCTTCCGAGACCCAGTACTTC.

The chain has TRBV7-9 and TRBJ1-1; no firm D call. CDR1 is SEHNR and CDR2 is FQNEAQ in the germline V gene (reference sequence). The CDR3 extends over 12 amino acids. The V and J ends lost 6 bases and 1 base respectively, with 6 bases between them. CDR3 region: CASSTPNTEAFF. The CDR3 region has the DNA TGTGCCAGCAGTACTCCGAACACTGAAGCTTTCTTT.

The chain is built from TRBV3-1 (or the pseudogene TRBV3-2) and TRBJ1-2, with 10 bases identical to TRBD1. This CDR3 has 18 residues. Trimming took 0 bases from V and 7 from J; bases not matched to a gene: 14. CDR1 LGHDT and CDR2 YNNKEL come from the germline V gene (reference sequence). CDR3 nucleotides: TGTGCCAGCAGCCAAGATCGGGACAGGGGTAGGTTTTGGTCTGGCTACACCTTC. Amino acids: CASSQDRDRGRFWSGYTF.

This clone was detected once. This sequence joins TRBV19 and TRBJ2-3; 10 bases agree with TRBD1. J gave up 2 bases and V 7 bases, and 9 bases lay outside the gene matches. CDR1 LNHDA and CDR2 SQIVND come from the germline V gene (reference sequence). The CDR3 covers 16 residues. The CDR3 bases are TGTGCCAGTAATTCGCCCGGGACAGGGGCCACAGATACGCAGTATTTT. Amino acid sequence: CASNSPGTGATDTQYF.

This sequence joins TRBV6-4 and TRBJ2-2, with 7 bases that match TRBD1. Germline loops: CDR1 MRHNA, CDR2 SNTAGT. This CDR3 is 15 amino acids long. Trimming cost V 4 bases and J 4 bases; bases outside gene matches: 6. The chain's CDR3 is CASSGGGDGTGELFF. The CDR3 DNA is TGTGCCAGCAGTGGAGGGGGCGATGGCACCGGGGAGCTGTTTTTT.

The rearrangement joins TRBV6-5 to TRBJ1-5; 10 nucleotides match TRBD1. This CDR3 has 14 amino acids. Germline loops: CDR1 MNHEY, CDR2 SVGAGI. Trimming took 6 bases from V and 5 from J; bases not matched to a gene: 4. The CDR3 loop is CASSPGQGHQPQHF. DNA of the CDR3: TGTGCCAGCAGCCCGGGACAGGGGCATCAGCCCCAGCATTTT.

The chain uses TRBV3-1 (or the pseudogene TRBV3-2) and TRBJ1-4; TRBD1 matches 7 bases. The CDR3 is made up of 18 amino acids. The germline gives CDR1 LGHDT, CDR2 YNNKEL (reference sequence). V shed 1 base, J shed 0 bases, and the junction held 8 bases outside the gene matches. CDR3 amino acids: CASSQGLAGGATNEKLFF. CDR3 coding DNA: TGTGCCAGCAGCCAAGGTCTGGCAGGGGGTGCAACTAATGAAAAACTGTTTTTT.

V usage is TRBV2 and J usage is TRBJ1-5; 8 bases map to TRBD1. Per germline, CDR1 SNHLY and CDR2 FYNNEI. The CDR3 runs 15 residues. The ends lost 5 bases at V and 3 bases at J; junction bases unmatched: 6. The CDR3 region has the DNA TGTGCCAGCAGTATATCGGGACAGGTCAATCAGCCCCAGCATTTT. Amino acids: CASSISGQVNQPQHF.

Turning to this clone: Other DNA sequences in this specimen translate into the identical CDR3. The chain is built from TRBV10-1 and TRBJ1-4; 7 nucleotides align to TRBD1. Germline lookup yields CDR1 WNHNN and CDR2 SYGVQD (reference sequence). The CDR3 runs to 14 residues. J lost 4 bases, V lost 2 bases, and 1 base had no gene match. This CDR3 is CASSEGTVNEKLFF. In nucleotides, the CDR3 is TGCGCCAGCAGTGAGGGGACAGTTAATGAAAAACTGTTTTTT.

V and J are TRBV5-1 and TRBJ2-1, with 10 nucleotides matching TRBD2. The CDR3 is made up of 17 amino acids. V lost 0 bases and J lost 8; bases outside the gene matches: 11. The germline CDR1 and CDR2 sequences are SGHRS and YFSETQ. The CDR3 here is CASSLAESRLAGDEQFF. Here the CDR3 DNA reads TGCGCCAGCAGCTTGGCCGAGAGTCGGCTAGCGGGGGATGAGCAGTTCTTC.

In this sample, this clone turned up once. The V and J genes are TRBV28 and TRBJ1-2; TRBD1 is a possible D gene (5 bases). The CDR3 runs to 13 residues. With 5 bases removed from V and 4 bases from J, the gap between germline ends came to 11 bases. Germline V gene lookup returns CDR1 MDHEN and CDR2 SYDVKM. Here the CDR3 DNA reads TGTGCCAGCAGTCGGGGGAGGGGCTATGGCTACACCTTC. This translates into CASSRGRGYGYTF.

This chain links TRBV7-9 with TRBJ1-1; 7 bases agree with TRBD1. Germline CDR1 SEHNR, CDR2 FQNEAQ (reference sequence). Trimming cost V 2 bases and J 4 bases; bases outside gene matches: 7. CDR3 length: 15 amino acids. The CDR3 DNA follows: TGTGCCAGCAGCTTAAGAGACAGGGACATCACTGAAGCTTTCTTT. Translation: CASSLRDRDITEAFF.